What follows are 22 T cell receptor beta chains derived from one specimen sequenced in a study of T-cell memory formation after mild COVID-19. TCRdb ran MiXCR on the 5' RACE reads and lists one entry per CDR3 protein. The sample lists approximately 390,000 distinct CDR3 sequences; about a sixth were seen once. Sequences were obtained from PBMCs or a T cell subset sorted from them (not recorded which). Receptors were obtained from a man between 18 and 35 years old who had mild COVID-19 (a few samples of this study predate the infection). Cell type and time point are not known.

This clonotype appeared a few times. The V and J genes are TRBV4-2 and TRBJ2-1; TRBD2 matches 10 bases. This CDR3 has 15 amino acids. CDR1 and CDR2 from the germline V gene are LGHNA and YNFKEQ. V lost 0 bases to trimming and J lost 5 bases; unmatched junction nucleotides: 1. The CDR3: CASSQESGGDNEQFF. CDR3 nucleotides: TGTGCCAGCAGCCAAGAAAGCGGGGGGGACAATGAGCAGTTCTTC.

The chain is built from TRBV4-1 and TRBJ1-5; 7 nucleotides agree with TRBD1. Germline loops: CDR1 MGHRA, CDR2 YSYEKL. The ends lost 3 bases at V and 7 bases at J; junction bases unmatched: 3. The CDR3 sequence is 13 residues long. The CDR3 DNA follows: TGCGCCAGCAGCCAGACAGGGTACCAGCCCCAGCATTTT. It specifies CASSQTGYQPQHF.

The genes are TRBV4-1 and TRBJ1-2; D gene uncertain. The length of the CDR3 is 15 residues. Germline V lookup: CDR1 MGHRA, CDR2 YSYEKL. Trimming removed 0 bases at V and 2 bases at J, with 10 bases between. The CDR3, as DNA: TGCGCCAGCAGCCAAGAAAGGGCAGAAAACTATGGCTACACCTTC. This codes for CASSQERAENYGYTF.

V gene TRBV25-1 combines with J gene TRBJ2-1; D is unresolved. V shed 7 bases and J shed 0 bases, with 13 bases lying between them. Looked up from germline, CDR1 is MGHDK and CDR2 is SYGVNS. The CDR3 has 15 amino acids. The CDR3 region is CASTPWVSSYNEQFF. The DNA for the CDR3 is TGTGCCAGCACCCCCTGGGTCTCCTCCTACAATGAGCAGTTCTTC.

A few counts support this clonotype. The V and J genes are TRBV5-1 and TRBJ2-7, with TRBD1 as a possible D gene (6 bases). This CDR3 has 14 amino acids. The V end was cut by 3 bases, the J end by 3 bases, with 13 bases between. Per germline, CDR1 SGHRS and CDR2 YFSETQ. CDR3 amino acids: CASSYQDSSYEQYF. DNA for the CDR3: TGCGCCAGCAGCTACCAGGACAGCAGCTACGAGCAGTACTTC.

The J gene is TRBJ1-3, the V gene TRBV27, with D unclear. Between the trimmed V and J ends, which lost 1 base and 0 bases, there was a span of 4 bases. Germline CDR1 reads MNHEY; CDR2 reads SMNVEV (reference sequence). The CDR3 consists of 14 residues. The CDR3 spells CASSLYSSGNTIYF. The CDR3 DNA reads as TGTGCCAGCAGTTTATATAGCTCTGGAAACACCATATATTTT.

This clonotype was seen repeatedly, ten times or more. The rearrangement joins TRBV25-1 to TRBJ1-5; 7 bases are a match to TRBD1. The CDR3 contains 16 residues. V shed 3 bases and J 0 bases; nucleotides not matched to a gene: 5. Germline-derived CDR1 and CDR2 are MGHDK and SYGVNS. CDR3 amino acids: CASSDGRQGSNQPQHF. DNA of the CDR3: TGTGCCAGCAGTGATGGGCGACAGGGTAGCAATCAGCCCCAGCATTTT. Full variable domain (remainder filled in from reference TRBV25-1 and TRBJ1-5): EADIYQTPRYLVIGTGKKITLECSQTMGHDKMYWYQQDPGMELHLIHYSYGVNSTEKGDLSSESTVSRIRTEHFPLTLESARPSHTSQYLCASSDGRQGSNQPQHFGDGTRLSIL.

This clonotype came up a few times. The V call is TRBV5-1, the J call TRBJ1-2, with a weak D call TRBD1 (5 bases). CDR3 length equals 14 residues. CDR1 SGHRS and CDR2 YFSETQ come from the germline V gene. The germline V and J ends were trimmed by 5 bases and 1 base, with 12 bases remaining between them. The CDR3 sequence: CASRRDGYNYGYTF. For the CDR3, the DNA is TGCGCCAGCAGGCGGGACGGATATAACTATGGCTACACCTTC.

The rearrangement links TRBV3-1 to TRBJ2-5, with D unclear. Trimming left V 4 bases short and J 5 bases short, with 14 bases between. CDR1 and CDR2 from the germline V gene are LGHDT and YNNKEL (reference sequence). The CDR3 is 14 residues long. This CDR3 is CASSLVDNGETQYF. CDR3 DNA sequence: TGTGCCAGCAGCCTCGTCGATAATGGGGAGACCCAGTACTTC.

This clonotype was counted a few times. The V and J genes are TRBV10-2 and TRBJ1-2; 9 bases map to TRBD1. Losses at the gene ends were 7 bases for V and 4 bases for J; bases not matched to a gene: 7. The germline V gene encodes CDR1 WSHSY and CDR2 SAAADI. CDR3 length: 14 residues. In DNA, the CDR3 is TGCGCCAGCAAGATGGACAGGGGTCCCTATGGCTACACCTTC. It encodes CASKMDRGPYGYTF.

V usage is TRBV7-9 and J usage is TRBJ1-6; 11 bases are a match to TRBD1. Per the germline V gene, CDR1 is SEHNR and CDR2 is FQNEAQ (reference sequence). The CDR3 extends over 16 amino acids. J lost 9 bases, V lost 3 bases, and 7 bases had no gene match. CDR3: CASSLGGQGVRSPLHF. The CDR3 coding sequence is TGTGCCAGCAGCTTGGGGGGACAGGGGGTCCGTTCACCCCTCCACTTT. The full variable domain, rest sourced from reference TRBV7-9 and TRBJ1-6, is DTGVSQNPRHKITKRGQNVTFRCDPISEHNRLYWYRQTLGQGPEFLTYFQNEAQLEKSRLLSDRFSAERPKGSFSTLEIQRTEQGDSAMYLCASSLGGQGVRSPLHFGNGTRLTVT.

This clonotype was counted a few times. This chain joins TRBV4-1 and TRBJ2-5; 7 bases agree with TRBD2. The CDR3 is 16 residues long. V was clipped by 3 bases and J by 5 bases; unmatched bases: 12. Germline V gene sequence: CDR1 MGHRA, CDR2 YSYEKL. CDR3 nucleotide sequence: TGCGCCAGCAGCCAGGCTAGCGGAGATTTTATGGAGACCCAGTACTTC. Amino acids: CASSQASGDFMETQYF.

This chain connects TRBV5-1 to TRBJ1-2; D gene ambiguous. The V gene lost 4 bases and the J gene lost 0 bases, with 10 bases spanning the gap. The CDR3 is 14 amino acids. Germline CDR1 and CDR2: SGHRS and YFSETQ. CDR3 residues: CASSTDGANYGYTF. In nucleotides, the CDR3 is TGCGCCAGCAGCACCGACGGAGCTAACTATGGCTACACCTTC.

This clonotype came up many times. The chain combines TRBV7-3 with TRBJ2-1, with 11 bases aligning to TRBD2. Per germline, CDR1 SGHTA and CDR2 FQGTGA. This CDR3 has 15 residues. V shed 5 bases, J shed 8 bases, and the junction held 8 bases outside the gene matches. In nucleotides, the CDR3 is TGTGCCAGCAGCGCCGGGACTAGCGGATGGTATGAGCAGTTCTTC. This codes for CASSAGTSGWYEQFF.

The chain uses TRBV11-2 and TRBJ2-1; D possibly uses TRBD1 or TRBD2 (5 bases each). The CDR3 is 15 residues long. Germline CDR1 SGHAT, CDR2 FQNNGV. Trimming took 1 base from V and 5 from J, leaving 12 bases between them. The chain's CDR3 is CASSLGYGAHNEQFF. The CDR3 coding sequence is TGTGCCAGCAGCTTAGGTTACGGGGCCCACAATGAGCAGTTCTTC.

The V gene is TRBV7-9, the J gene TRBJ2-2, with D maybe TRBD2 (6 bases). CDR3 size: 17 residues. V gave up 5 bases and J gave up 5 bases, with 21 bases separating them. CDR1 and CDR2 (germline): SEHNR, FQNEAQ (reference sequence). The CDR3 loop reads CASSPPQRARWTGELFF. The CDR3 DNA reads as TGTGCCAGCAGCCCTCCGCAGCGGGCGAGATGGACCGGGGAGCTGTTTTTT.

The V call is TRBV7-9, the J call TRBJ2-7; D is uncertain. The CDR3 spans 16 residues. V was pared by 3 bases and J by 0 bases, with 15 bases between. Per germline, CDR1 SEHNR and CDR2 FQNEAQ (reference sequence). The CDR3 is CASSFTMGPSSYEQYF. CDR3 DNA sequence: TGTGCCAGCAGCTTTACGATGGGCCCGAGCTCCTACGAGCAGTACTTC.

The chain joins TRBV29-1 to TRBJ1-1, with TRBD1 identical over 9 bases. CDR3 length equals 14 residues. Per the germline V gene, CDR1 is SQVTM and CDR2 is ANQGSEA. The trim removed 7 bases at V and 2 bases at J, leaving 8 bases unmatched. CDR3 sequence: CSAGQGIGNTEAFF. The CDR3 DNA sequence: TGCAGCGCCGGACAGGGGATCGGAAACACTGAAGCTTTCTTT.

This clonotype was detected ten times or more. The rearrangement links TRBV7-2 to TRBJ2-5, with 8 bases aligning to TRBD2. J was trimmed by 5 bases and V by 3 bases; bases with no gene match: 5. Germline CDR1 reads SGHTA; CDR2 reads FQGNSA. This CDR3 is 14 amino acids long. DNA for the CDR3: TGTGCCAGCAGCTTGGGGACTAGTTCGGAGACCCAGTACTTC. Encoded protein: CASSLGTSSETQYF.

The chain employs TRBV20-1 and TRBJ2-1, with 8 nucleotides matching TRBD1. CDR1 is DFQATT, CDR2 SNEGSKA, per germline (reference sequence). V shed 7 bases and J 4 bases; nucleotides not matched to a gene: 12. The CDR3 loop spans 15 amino acids. The CDR3 spells CSVPDYRGLYNEQFF. The CDR3 bases are TGCAGTGTCCCCGACTACAGGGGGTTGTACAATGAGCAGTTCTTC.

This clonotype was seen only a few times. This sequence joins TRBV4-1 and TRBJ1-1, with D unresolved. CDR3 length: 12 residues. CDR1 and CDR2 from the germline V gene are MGHRA and YSYEKL. The V end lost 0 bases, the J end lost 6 bases, and 5 bases lay between the germline ends. In DNA, the CDR3 is TGCGCCAGCAGCCAAGATACGGCTGAAGCTTTCTTT. Its protein product is CASSQDTAEAFF.

The rearrangement links TRBV7-3 to TRBJ1-1; D possibly corresponds to TRBD1 (5 bases). Trimming took 5 bases from V and 3 from J, leaving 10 bases between them. Germline values: CDR1 SGHTA, CDR2 FQGTGA. CDR3 size: 13 residues. CDR3 coding DNA: TGTGCCAGCAGCCCCACGGGGGACACTGAAGCTTTCTTT. Amino acid sequence: CASSPTGDTEAFF.